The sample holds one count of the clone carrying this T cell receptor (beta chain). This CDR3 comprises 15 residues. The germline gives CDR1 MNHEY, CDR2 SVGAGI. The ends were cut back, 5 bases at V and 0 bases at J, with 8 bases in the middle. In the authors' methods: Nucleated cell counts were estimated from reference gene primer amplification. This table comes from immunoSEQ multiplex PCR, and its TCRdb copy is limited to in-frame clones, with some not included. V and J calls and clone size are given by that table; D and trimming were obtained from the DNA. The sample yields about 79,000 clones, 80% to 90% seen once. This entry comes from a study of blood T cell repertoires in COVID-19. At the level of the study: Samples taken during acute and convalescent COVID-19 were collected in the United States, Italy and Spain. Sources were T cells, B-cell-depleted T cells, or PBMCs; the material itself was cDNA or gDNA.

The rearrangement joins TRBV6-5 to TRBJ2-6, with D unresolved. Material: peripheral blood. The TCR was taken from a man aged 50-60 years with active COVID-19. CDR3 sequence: CASSPSVSGANVLTF. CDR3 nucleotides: TGTGCCAGCAGTCCATCGGTCTCTGGGGCCAACGTCCTGACTTTC.